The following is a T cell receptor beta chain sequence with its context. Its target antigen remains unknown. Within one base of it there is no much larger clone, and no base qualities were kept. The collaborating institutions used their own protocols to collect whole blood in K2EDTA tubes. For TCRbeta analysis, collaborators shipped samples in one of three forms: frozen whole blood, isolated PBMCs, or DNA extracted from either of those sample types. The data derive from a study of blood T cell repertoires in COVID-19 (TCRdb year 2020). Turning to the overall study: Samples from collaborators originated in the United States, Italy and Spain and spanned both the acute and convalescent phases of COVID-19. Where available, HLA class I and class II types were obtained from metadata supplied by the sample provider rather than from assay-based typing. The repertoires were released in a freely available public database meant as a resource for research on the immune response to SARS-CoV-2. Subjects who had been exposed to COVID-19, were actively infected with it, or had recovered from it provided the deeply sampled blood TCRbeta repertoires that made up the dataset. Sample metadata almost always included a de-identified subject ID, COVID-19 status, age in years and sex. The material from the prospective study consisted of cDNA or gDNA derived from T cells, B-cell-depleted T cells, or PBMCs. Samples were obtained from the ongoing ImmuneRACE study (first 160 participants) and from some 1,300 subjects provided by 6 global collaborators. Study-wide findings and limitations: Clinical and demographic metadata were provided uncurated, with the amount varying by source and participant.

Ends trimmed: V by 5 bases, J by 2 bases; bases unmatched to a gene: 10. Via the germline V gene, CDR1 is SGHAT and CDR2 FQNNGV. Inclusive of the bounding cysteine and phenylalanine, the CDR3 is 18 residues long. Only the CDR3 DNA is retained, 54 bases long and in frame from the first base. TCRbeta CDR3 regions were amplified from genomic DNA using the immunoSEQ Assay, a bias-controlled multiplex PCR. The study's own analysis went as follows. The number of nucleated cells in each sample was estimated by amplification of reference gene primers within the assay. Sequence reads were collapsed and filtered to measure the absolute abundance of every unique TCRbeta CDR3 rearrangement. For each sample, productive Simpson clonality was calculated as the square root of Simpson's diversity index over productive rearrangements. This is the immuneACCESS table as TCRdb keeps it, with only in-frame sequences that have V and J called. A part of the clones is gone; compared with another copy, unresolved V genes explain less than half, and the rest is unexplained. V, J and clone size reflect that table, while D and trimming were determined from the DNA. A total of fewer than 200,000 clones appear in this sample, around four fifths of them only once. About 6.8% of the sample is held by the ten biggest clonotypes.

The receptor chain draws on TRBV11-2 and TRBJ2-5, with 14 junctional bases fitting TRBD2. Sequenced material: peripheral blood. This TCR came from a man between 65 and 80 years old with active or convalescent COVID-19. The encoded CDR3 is CASSLGTSGSSGQETQYF. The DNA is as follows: TGTGCCAGCAGCCTGGGGACTAGCGGGAGTAGCGGGCAAGAGACCCAGTACTTC.